A single TCR beta chain is shown here with its context. As processed by the authors: Amplification of reference gene primers was used by the study to estimate nucleated cell counts. Measured with immunoSEQ multiplex PCR; TCRdb has only the in-frame clones, and not every one. The V and J calls and the clone size are those of that table, but D and trimming were determined from the DNA. The sample shows 250,000 to 350,000 clones, around 90% of them seen only once. The record originates from a study of blood T cell repertoires in COVID-19. Turning to the study itself: Sources were T cells, B-cell-depleted T cells, or PBMCs; the material itself was cDNA or gDNA.

There are 15 residues in the CDR3. The germline CDR1 and CDR2 sequences are ENHRY and SYGVKD. Trimming stripped 3 bases from V and 5 bases from J, with 17 bases between. Sequencing was performed on peripheral blood. The receptor was isolated from a woman between 35 and 50 years old who had recovered from COVID-19. The chain uses TRBV10-3 and TRBJ2-7, with TRBD2 as a possible D gene (6 bases). CDR3 amino acids: CAISEPTRASDEQYF. The CDR3 DNA reads as TGTGCCATCAGTGAACCGACTAGGGCCTCTGACGAGCAGTACTTC.